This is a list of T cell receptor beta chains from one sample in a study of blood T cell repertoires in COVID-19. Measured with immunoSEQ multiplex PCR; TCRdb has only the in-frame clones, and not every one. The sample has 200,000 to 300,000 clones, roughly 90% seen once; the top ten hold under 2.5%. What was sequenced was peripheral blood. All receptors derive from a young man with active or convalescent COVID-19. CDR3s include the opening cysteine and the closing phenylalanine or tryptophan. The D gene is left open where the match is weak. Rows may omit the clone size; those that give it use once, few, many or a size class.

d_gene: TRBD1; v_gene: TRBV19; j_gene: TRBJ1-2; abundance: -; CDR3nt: TGTGCCAGTAGTATAGAGCGACAGGGCTATGGCTACACCTTC; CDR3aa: CASSIERQGYGYTF
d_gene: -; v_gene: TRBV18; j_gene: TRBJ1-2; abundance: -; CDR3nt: TGTGCCAGCTCAGGACAACCTTATGAAGCTAACTATGGCTACACCTTC; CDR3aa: CASSGQPYEANYGYTF
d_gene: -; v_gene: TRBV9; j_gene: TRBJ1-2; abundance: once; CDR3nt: TGTGCCAGCAGCGTTTGGGGGCTAGAGGATGGCTACACCTTC; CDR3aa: CASSVWGLEDGYTF
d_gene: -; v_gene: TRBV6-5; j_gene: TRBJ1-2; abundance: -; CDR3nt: TGTGCCAGCAGTTACTCGTCCGGAGGAAGTGGCTACACCTTC; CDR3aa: CASSYSSGGSGYTF
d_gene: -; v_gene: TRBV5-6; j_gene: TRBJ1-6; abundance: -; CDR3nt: TGTGCCAGCAGCCCTTCTCGGGGGTATTCACCCCTCCACTTT; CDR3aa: CASSPSRGYSPLHF
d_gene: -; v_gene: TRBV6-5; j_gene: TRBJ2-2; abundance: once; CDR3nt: TGTGCCAGCAGGTCGGGGACCGGGGAGCTGTTTTTT; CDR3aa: CASRSGTGELFF
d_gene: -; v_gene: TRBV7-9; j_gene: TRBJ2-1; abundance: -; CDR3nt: TGTGCCAGCAGCAAAAGGACACCAATCCCTGGAGATGAGCAGTTCTTC; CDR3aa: CASSKRTPIPGDEQFF
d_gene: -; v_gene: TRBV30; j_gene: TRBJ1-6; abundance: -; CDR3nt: TGTGCCTGGAGTGTACGGGGGGGACTCCACTTT; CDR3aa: CAWSVRGGLHF
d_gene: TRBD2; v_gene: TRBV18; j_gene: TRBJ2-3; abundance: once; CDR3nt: TGTGCCAGCTCACCATCGGGACTAGCAGATACGCAGTATTTT; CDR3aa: CASSPSGLADTQYF
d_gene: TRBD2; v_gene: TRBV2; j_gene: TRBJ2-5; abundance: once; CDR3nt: TGTGCCAGCAGTGGCTTCCTAGCGGGGGGGCGTGAGACCCAGTACTTC; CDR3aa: CASSGFLAGGRETQYF
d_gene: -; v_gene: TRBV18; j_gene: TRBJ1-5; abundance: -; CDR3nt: TGTGCCAGCTCTCCCTCGGCGACATCGGGAAATCAGCCCCAGCATTTT; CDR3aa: CASSPSATSGNQPQHF
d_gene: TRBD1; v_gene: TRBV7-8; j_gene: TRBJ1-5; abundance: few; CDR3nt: TGTGCCAGCAGCGTAGACAGGGTTAGCAATCAGCCCCAGCATTTT; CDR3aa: CASSVDRVSNQPQHF
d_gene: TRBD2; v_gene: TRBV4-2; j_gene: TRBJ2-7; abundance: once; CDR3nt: TGTGCCAGCAGCCAAGAATGGGGCGGGAGCTCCTACGAGCAGTACTTC; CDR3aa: CASSQEWGGSSYEQYF
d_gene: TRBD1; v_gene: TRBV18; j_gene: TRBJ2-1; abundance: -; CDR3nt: TGTGCCAGCTCACCCAGACAGGGGAGCTCCTACAATGAGCAGTTCTTC; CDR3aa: CASSPRQGSSYNEQFF
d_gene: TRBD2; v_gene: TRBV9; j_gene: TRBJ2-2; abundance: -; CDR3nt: TGTGCCAGCAGCGCCACAACACCTAGCGGGGGAGGTGCCGGGGAGCTGTTTTTT; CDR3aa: CASSATTPSGGGAGELFF
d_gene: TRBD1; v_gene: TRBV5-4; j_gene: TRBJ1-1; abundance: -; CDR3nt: TGTGCCAGCAGCGCTGGGACAGGGGCTGAAGCTTTCTTT; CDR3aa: CASSAGTGAEAFF
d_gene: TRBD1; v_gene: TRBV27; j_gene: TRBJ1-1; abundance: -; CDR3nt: TGTGCCAGCATCTTTACCGGGACAGGGGGCGTCACTGAAGCTTTCTTT; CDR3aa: CASIFTGTGGVTEAFF
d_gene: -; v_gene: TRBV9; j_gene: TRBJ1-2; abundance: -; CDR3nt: TGTGCCAGCAGCGTGGAGGGCTTTGGTAACTATGGCTACACCTTC; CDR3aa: CASSVEGFGNYGYTF
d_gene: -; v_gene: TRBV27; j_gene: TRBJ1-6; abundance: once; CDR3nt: TGTGCCAGCAGTTCCCTCAGCTCCTATAATTCACCCCTCCACTTT; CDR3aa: CASSSLSSYNSPLHF
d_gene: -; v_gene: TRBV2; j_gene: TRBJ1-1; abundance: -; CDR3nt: TGTGCCAGCACCTCGCAGGGGAATATGAACACTGAAGCTTTCTTT; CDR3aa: CASTSQGNMNTEAFF
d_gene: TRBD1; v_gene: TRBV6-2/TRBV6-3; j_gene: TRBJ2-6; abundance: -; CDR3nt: TGTGCCAGCAGTACGACAGGGGCTGGGGCCAACGTCCTGACTTTC; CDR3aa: CASSTTGAGANVLTF
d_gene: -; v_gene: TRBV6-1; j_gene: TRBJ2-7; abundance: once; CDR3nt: TGTGCCAGCAGTTATCTAGGGGCCTACGAGCAGTACTTC; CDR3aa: CASSYLGAYEQYF
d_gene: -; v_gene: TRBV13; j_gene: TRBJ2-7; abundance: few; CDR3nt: TGTGCCAGCAGCGAAACCGGGAGCTACGAGCAGTACTTC; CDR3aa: CASSETGSYEQYF
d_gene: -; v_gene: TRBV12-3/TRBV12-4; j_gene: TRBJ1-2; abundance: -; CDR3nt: TGTGCCAGCAGGGGGGACACCCCTGGCTACACCTTC; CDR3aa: CASRGDTPGYTF
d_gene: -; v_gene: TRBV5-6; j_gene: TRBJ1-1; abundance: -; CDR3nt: TGTGCCAGCAGTTCCCGGGGGGTGCCGACTGAAGCTTTCTTT; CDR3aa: CASSSRGVPTEAFF
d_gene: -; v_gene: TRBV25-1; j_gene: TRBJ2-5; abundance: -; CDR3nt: TGTGCCAGCAGGCGCCAGGGTTTCGAGACCCAGTACTTC; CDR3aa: CASRRQGFETQYF
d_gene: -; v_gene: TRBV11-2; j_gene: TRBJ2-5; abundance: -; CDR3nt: TGTGCCAGCAGCCCCCAGGGGGAGACCCAGTACTTC; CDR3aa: CASSPQGETQYF
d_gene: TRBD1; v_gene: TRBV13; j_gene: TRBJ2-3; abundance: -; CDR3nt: TGTGCCAGCAGTCGGGGATCGGACAGGGTCACAGATACGCAGTATTTT; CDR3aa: CASSRGSDRVTDTQYF
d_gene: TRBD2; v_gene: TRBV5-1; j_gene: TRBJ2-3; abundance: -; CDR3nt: TGCGCCAGCAGCCGTACCGGGACTAGCGGGGGGGATACGCAGTATTTT; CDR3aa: CASSRTGTSGGDTQYF
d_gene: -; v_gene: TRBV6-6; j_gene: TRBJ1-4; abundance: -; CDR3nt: TGTGCCAGCAGTTACTCCGCGGAAAAACTGTTTTTT; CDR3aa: CASSYSAEKLFF
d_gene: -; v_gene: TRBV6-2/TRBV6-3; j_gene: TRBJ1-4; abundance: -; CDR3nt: TGTGCCAGCAGTTTCGTCGCGGAAGGGGGTGAAAAACTGTTTTTT; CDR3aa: CASSFVAEGGEKLFF
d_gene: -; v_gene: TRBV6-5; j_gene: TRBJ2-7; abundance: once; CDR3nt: TGTGCCAGCAGTTACGGCAGTACCATTCCCGAGCAGTACTTC; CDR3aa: CASSYGSTIPEQYF
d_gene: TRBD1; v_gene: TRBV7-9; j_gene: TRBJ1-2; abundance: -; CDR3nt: TGTGCCAGCAGCTTAGAAGGACAGGCAGTTTATGGCTACACCTTC; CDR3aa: CASSLEGQAVYGYTF
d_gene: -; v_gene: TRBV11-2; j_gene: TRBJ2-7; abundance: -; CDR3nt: TGTGCCAGCAGCGTTGACAGGGAGCAGTACTTC; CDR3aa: CASSVDREQYF
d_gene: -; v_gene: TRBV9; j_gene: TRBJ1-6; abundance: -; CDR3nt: TGTGCCAGCAGCGCTGGGGGGTTGAACTATAATTCACCCCTCCACTTT; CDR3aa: CASSAGGLNYNSPLHF
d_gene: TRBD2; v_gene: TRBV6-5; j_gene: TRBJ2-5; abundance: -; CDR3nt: TGTGCCAGCAGTTCAGCGGGGGTCGGCGAGACCCAGTACTTC; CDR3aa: CASSSAGVGETQYF
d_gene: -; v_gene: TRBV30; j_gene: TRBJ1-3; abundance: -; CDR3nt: TGTGCCTGGAGTGGTAGGGGGTTCCCTGGAAACACCATATATTTT; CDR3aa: CAWSGRGFPGNTIYF
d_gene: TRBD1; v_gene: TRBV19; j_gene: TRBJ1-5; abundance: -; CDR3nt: TGTGCCAGTAGTATGAGGTCAGGGGGTGAGCCCCAGCATTTT; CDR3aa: CASSMRSGGEPQHF
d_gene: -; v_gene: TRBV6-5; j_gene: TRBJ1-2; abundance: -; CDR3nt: TGTGCCAGCATCGCCCTATTGGGTTCATTAGCTGGCTACACCTTC; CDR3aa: CASIALLGSLAGYTF
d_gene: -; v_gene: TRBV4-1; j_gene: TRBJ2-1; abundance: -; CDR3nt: TGCGCCAGCAGCCAGGTAGGAGACTCCTACAATGAGCAGTTCTTC; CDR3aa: CASSQVGDSYNEQFF
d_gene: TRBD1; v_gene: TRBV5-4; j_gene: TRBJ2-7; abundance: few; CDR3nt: TGTGCCAGCAGCTCAACAGGGGCGAGCTCCTACGAGCAGTACTTC; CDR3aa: CASSSTGASSYEQYF
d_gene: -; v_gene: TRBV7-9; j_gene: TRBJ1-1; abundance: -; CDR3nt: TGTGCCAGCAGCTCGAGGGGGAATATTGAAGCTTTCTTT; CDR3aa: CASSSRGNIEAFF